This TCR beta chain was observed in a study of blood T cell repertoires in COVID-19. Authors' data handling: Reference gene primers were amplified, and this amplification served to estimate nucleated cell counts. Assay used: immunoSEQ multiplex PCR; TCRdb lists only in-frame clones, some missing. For V, J and clone size, that table is used; D and trimming come from the DNA. The repertoire includes about 350,000 clones, less than 90% of them detected once, and 3% sits in the top ten. V lost 2 bases and J lost 0, with 8 bases in between. From germline, CDR1 is SGHTA and CDR2 FQGNSA. This CDR3 is built from 14 residues. Across roughly 25 US areas, participants ranged in age from about 18 to 100 years. Each participant's cohort was designated according to participant-reported clinical history. The count of this clone is one.

The chain carries TRBV7-2 and TRBJ2-7; D may be TRBD1 (6 bases). The source material was PBMCs or T cells enriched from blood (not recorded which). The origin of this receptor is a woman aged 25 to 39 who had recovered from COVID-19. This CDR3 is CASSLIGGSYEQYF. Written as DNA, the CDR3 is TGTGCCAGCAGCTTAATAGGGGGCTCCTACGAGCAGTACTTC.